The T cell receptor beta chain described here comes from a study of T-cell reconstitution after alpha-beta-depleted transplantation in children (dated by TCRdb to the mid-2010s). About the investigation overall: T-cell immune reconstitution after TCRalphabeta/CD19-depleted allogeneic hematopoietic cell transplantation in children was quantitatively tracked in the study by means of TCR repertoire profiling.

Inclusive of the bounding cysteine and phenylalanine, the CDR3 is 15 residues long. The read is trimmed to its CDR3 DNA, 45 bases read in frame from base 1. Trimming at the junction amounts to 3 bases on V and 2 bases on J, and the germline ends lie 16 bases apart. The germline V gene gives CDR1 as SQVTM and CDR2 as ANQGSEA. As for this clonotype: Its antigen is not yet known. Base qualities are missing; no much larger clone stands one base away.

Library preparation was by PCR. This sample was sequenced with an Illumina HiSeq 2500. To normalize quantification of the TCRbeta repertoire, the TCR libraries were built with molecular barcoding that relied on unique molecular identifiers. TCRdb cleaned the public reads at Q25 with fastp, built clones with MiXCR and kept in-frame beta chains. Here each entry gathers all rows of one CDR3 protein and keeps the most common genes and DNA. Here the sample has roughly 500,000 distinct CDR3 sequences; around 18% occur a single time. Of the sample, 2.5% to 3.5% is held by the ten largest clones. The chain couples TRBV29-1 to TRBJ1-2, with the identity of the D gene unclear. This TCR was recovered from a human donor who donated a stem cell graft to a child with acute lymphoblastic leukemia. Specimen: PBMCs from the stem cell graft donor, collected from the stem cell graft. The CDR3 here reads CSVDLRLMGNYGYTF. The DNA sequence is given as TGCAGCGTTGACCTACGTCTTATGGGGAACTATGGCTACACCTTC.